What follows are 15 T cell receptor beta chains derived from one specimen sequenced in a study of post-analysis software for immune sequencing data. Study-level results: Five or six TRBV segments were more frequent in patients than controls; TRBV5-6, TRBV5-1 and TRBV20-1 belonged to this group.

Unique molecular identifiers were built into the TCR beta cDNA libraries. A single record per CDR3 protein comes from TCRdb applying MiXCR to the PCR reads. The table shows approximately 730,000 distinct CDR3 sequences, with about 43% occurring only once. Their antigens are not known. The specimen sequenced was blood. These receptors all stem from a girl aged 5 to 17 with multiple sclerosis.

This clonotype was counted only a few times. This sequence joins TRBV19 and TRBJ2-1; D remains unclear. This CDR3 is 15 amino acids long. V lost 1 base, J lost 2 bases, and 9 bases lay in between. Per germline, CDR1 LNHDA and CDR2 SQIVND (reference sequence). The CDR3, as DNA: TGTGCCAGTAGTATAGCAGTGTCCCCCTACAATGAGCAGTTCTTC. It specifies CASSIAVSPYNEQFF.

The table lists this clonotype with a few counts. This sequence joins TRBV10-3 and TRBJ2-3; perhaps TRBD1 as D (7 bases). This CDR3 spans 17 amino acids. CDR1 and CDR2 from the germline V gene are ENHRY and SYGVKD. V lost 4 bases to trimming and J lost 0 bases, with 17 bases between them. The CDR3 DNA reads TGTGCCATCAGTGGCGGCCACCAGGGGGGCAGCACAGATACGCAGTATTTT. Amino acids: CAISGGHQGGSTDTQYF.

The sample holds a few counts of this clonotype. V gene TRBV6-1 combines with J gene TRBJ2-1; 8 bases map to TRBD2. This CDR3 comprises 15 residues. Germline V gene sequence: CDR1 MNHNS, CDR2 SASEGT. The junction had 10 bases not matched to a gene; V was cut back by 3 bases and J by 9 bases. CDR3 sequence: CASSEKGLAGSEQFF. The DNA of the CDR3 is TGTGCCAGCAGTGAGAAGGGGCTAGCGGGTAGTGAGCAGTTCTTC.

CDR3 sequence: CASSPNRVGGYTF. The CDR3 DNA sequence: TGTGCCAGCAGTCCCAACAGGGTAGGTGGCTACACCTTC. This chain uses TRBV12-3 or TRBV12-4 with TRBJ1-2; weak D call: TRBD1 (6 bases). V lost 5 bases, J lost 7 bases, and 14 bases lay in between. The CDR3 runs 13 residues.

This clonotype has just a few counts. This sequence joins TRBV20-1 and TRBJ1-2; perhaps TRBD1 as D (5 bases). The CDR3 runs to 15 residues. Germline-derived CDR1 and CDR2 are DFQATT and SNEGSKA (reference sequence). Trimming took off 0 bases at V and 4 bases at J, with 15 bases between the two ends. CDR3 nucleotides: TGCAGTGCTAGAGATTCTGCAGACAGCGGCTATGGCTACACCTTC. Residues: CSARDSADSGYGYTF.

The chain recombines TRBV20-1 with TRBJ2-3, with 10 nucleotides matching TRBD1. Trimming at V came to 6 bases and at J to 4 bases, leaving 7 bases not matched to a gene. Germline V gene sequence: CDR1 DFQATT, CDR2 SNEGSKA (reference sequence). The CDR3 is made up of 14 amino acids. The CDR3 spells CSAPGQGNSDTQYF. DNA for the CDR3: TGCAGTGCCCCGGGACAGGGGAATTCAGATACGCAGTATTTT.

This clonotype was seen more than once but under ten times. This chain links TRBV5-1 with TRBJ1-2; D remains unclear. V was trimmed by 0 bases and J by 5 bases, leaving 14 bases between them. The germline CDR1 and CDR2 sequences are SGHRS and YFSETQ. The CDR3 has 15 residues. CDR3 sequence reads: CASSLDTSWVYGYTF. CDR3 nucleotide sequence: TGCGCCAGCAGCTTGGATACCTCGTGGGTGTATGGCTACACCTTC.

The chain has TRBV4-2 and TRBJ2-3; the match to TRBD1 covers 9 bases. There are 16 residues in the CDR3. Trimming took 0 bases from V and 6 from J; bases not matched to a gene: 7. Germline V CDR1 and CDR2: LGHNA, YNFKEQ. In DNA form, the CDR3 reads TGTGCCAGCAGCCAAGATGGGACGGGACAGGGCGATACGCAGTATTTT. Amino acids: CASSQDGTGQGDTQYF.

The gene calls are TRBV27 and TRBJ2-5; no clear D. CDR1 is MNHEY, CDR2 SMNVEV, per germline (reference sequence). V was trimmed by 1 base and J by 3 bases, leaving 12 bases between them. The CDR3 covers 15 residues. In DNA form, the CDR3 reads TGTGCCAGCAGTTTATATCGGGTTTCAAAAGAGACCCAGTACTTC. Encoded protein: CASSLYRVSKETQYF.

This clonotype was detected a few times. The chain employs TRBV29-1 and TRBJ2-7; TRBD1 matches 10 bases. The J segment lost 4 bases and the V segment lost 6 bases, leaving 3 bases of the junction unmatched. The V gene's germline CDR1 is SQVTM and CDR2 ANQGSEA. This CDR3 is built from 12 residues. CDR3 residues: CSVRTGGYEQYF. The CDR3 DNA reads TGCAGCGTCCGGACAGGGGGTTACGAGCAGTACTTC.

This clonotype has at least ten counts. This chain joins TRBV12-3 or TRBV12-4 and TRBJ2-1; 9 nucleotides line up with TRBD1. V shed 1 base and J 8 bases; nucleotides not matched to a gene: 6. This CDR3 region has 15 residues. The CDR3 nucleotides read TGTGCCAGCAGTTTAGAGGGACAGGGTAACGATGAGCAGTTCTTC. It encodes CASSLEGQGNDEQFF.

The chain joins TRBV20-1 to TRBJ2-2; unclear D gene. V was trimmed by 0 bases and J by 4 bases, leaving 6 bases between them. CDR1 is DFQATT, CDR2 SNEGSKA, per germline (reference sequence). This CDR3 has 13 residues. The CDR3 is CSARDLPTGELFF. The CDR3 nucleotides read TGCAGTGCTAGAGACCTCCCCACCGGGGAGCTGTTTTTT.

This clonotype was found once. This sequence joins TRBV24-1 and TRBJ2-5, with 7 positions matching TRBD2. The CDR3 has 12 amino acids. Germline V gene lookup returns CDR1 KGHDR and CDR2 SFDVKD. Trimming removed 0 bases from V and 12 bases from J; junction bases left unmatched: 3. The DNA of the CDR3 is TGTGCCACCAGTGATTTGAGCGGGACGGAGTACTTC. Translating gives CATSDLSGTEYF.

The genes are TRBV20-1 and TRBJ2-2, with TRBD1 matching 8 bases. This CDR3 spans 15 amino acids. Per the germline V gene, CDR1 is DFQATT and CDR2 is SNEGSKA (reference sequence). The junction had 10 bases not matched to a gene; V was cut back by 5 bases and J by 5 bases. The chain's CDR3 is CSAWTGRDRTGELFF. In DNA, the CDR3 is TGCAGTGCTTGGACAGGGAGAGACAGAACCGGGGAGCTGTTTTTT.

This clonotype occurred a few times. The chain links TRBV20-1 to TRBJ2-3; 7 nucleotides align to TRBD1. With V trimmed by 6 bases and J by 5 bases, 2 bases remained unmatched. The CDR3 covers 11 residues. Per germline, CDR1 DFQATT and CDR2 SNEGSKA (reference sequence). The CDR3 DNA is TGCAGTGCAAACAGGGGAGATACGCAGTATTTT. Protein product: CSANRGDTQYF.